The table lists the clone carrying this TCR beta chain with many counts. The antigen is not known. The CDR3 covers 17 residues. Trimming left V 0 bases short and J 0 bases short, with 16 bases between. Germline assignment: CDR1 SGHRS and CDR2 YFSETQ. This record comes from a study of T cells in Graves' hyperthyroidism and ophthalmopathy. Study results and caveats: The model predicted ophthalmopathy a median about 6.6 months before onset. Stable hyperthyroidism was separated from ophthalmopathy by a model based on 13 V-J features.

RNA transcripts served as the template for amplifying TCR beta CDR3 regions. With the HTBI primer set, the TCR CDR3 went through a first round of RT-PCR. TCRdb recomputed calls from the multiplex PCR reads with MiXCR, one row per CDR3 protein. The repertoire includes a few hundred thousand distinct CDR3 sequences, roughly 16% of them detected once, and less than 3.5% sits in the top ten. The rearrangement links TRBV5-1 to TRBJ2-7, with D perhaps TRBD1 or TRBD2 (6 bases each). Source material: blood. This TCR was sampled from a middle-aged woman with Graves' ophthalmopathy. The CDR3 is CASSLVSGGGSSYEQYF. CDR3 nucleotides: TGCGCCAGCAGCTTGGTGTCTGGAGGGGGGAGCTCCTACGAGCAGTACTTC.